The clone carrying this T cell receptor (beta chain) was detected ten times or more. This entry belongs to a study of identical twins. The V and J ends lost 4 bases and 4 bases respectively, with 11 bases between them. Per germline, CDR1 SGHRS and CDR2 YFSETQ. The CDR3 has 13 amino acids. TCRdb redid the calling of the 5' RACE reads with MiXCR, one entry per CDR3 protein. Of 310,000 or so distinct CDR3 sequences listed, approximately 8% are singletons. These data were also filed under a second study, of yellow fever vaccine responses in identical twins.

The J gene is TRBJ1-1, the V gene TRBV5-1; no clear D. Sequencing input: memory (CD45RO+) T cells sorted from blood. This TCR was sampled from a woman aged 18 to 35 in good health. The CDR3 here is CASSRPDFTEAFF. The CDR3 nucleotides read TGCGCCAGCAGCCGACCGGACTTCACTGAAGCTTTCTTT. Drawing the rest from reference TRBV5-1 and TRBJ1-1, the complete variable domain is KAGVTQTPRYLIKTRGQQVTLSCSPISGHRSVSWYQQTPGQGLQFLFEYFSETQRNKGNFPGRFSGRQFSNSRSEMNVSTLELGDSALYLCASSRPDFTEAFFGQGTRLTVV.